This T cell receptor beta chain derives from a study of blood T cell repertoires in COVID-19. On the study more broadly: Acute-phase and convalescent COVID-19 samples originated in the United States, Italy and Spain.

Participants came from some 23 US areas, aged about 18 to 89 years. What the recovered Cohort 3 donors had was two negative PCRs, clearance, or symptom resolution. V dropped 3 bases and J dropped 0 bases, with 12 bases sitting between them. Germline V gives CDR1 SGHRS, CDR2 YFSETQ. The CDR3 extends over 16 amino acids. Study processing details: Estimation of nucleated cell counts was performed using reference gene primer amplification. Using immunoSEQ multiplex PCR, the repertoire was profiled, and TCRdb retains in-frame clones only, with some absent. V, J and clone size are those of that table, while D and trimming were read from the DNA. Among 250,000 to 400,000 clones listed, approximately 91% were seen once.

This receptor was obtained from a man aged 60 to 75 who had recovered from COVID-19. J is TRBJ1-4 and V is TRBV5-1, with D tentatively TRBD1 (5 bases). Sequenced input: PBMCs or T cells enriched from blood (not recorded which). CDR3 in amino acids: CASSSPAGTTNEKLFF. Written as DNA, the CDR3 is TGCGCCAGCAGCTCCCCGGCAGGGACAACTAATGAAAAACTGTTTTTT.